This T cell receptor beta chain was identified in a study of CXCR3-negative and CXCR3-positive naive CD8 T cells. The CDR3 totals 11 residues. Per the germline V gene, CDR1 is PRHDT and CDR2 is FYEKMQ (reference sequence). The TRB cDNA libraries were prepared by 5' RACE with UMI labels. TCRdb reanalyzed the 5' RACE reads, giving one entry per CDR3 protein sequence and no DNA. The sample's table shows 100,000 to 150,000 distinct CDR3 sequences. Sequenced: naive CXCR3- CD8+ T cells from blood. The subset: CD45RO-CCR7+CD27+CD95- naive CD8+ T cells lacking CXCR3 (TNR3-). The chain couples TRBV13 to TRBJ1-2; the D call from TCRdb, TRBD1, cannot be confirmed without DNA. This clonotype originated in a human donor in good health. Some clones in this sample may be carry-over from other donors' samples. This chain's CDR3 is CASSSGDGYTF.